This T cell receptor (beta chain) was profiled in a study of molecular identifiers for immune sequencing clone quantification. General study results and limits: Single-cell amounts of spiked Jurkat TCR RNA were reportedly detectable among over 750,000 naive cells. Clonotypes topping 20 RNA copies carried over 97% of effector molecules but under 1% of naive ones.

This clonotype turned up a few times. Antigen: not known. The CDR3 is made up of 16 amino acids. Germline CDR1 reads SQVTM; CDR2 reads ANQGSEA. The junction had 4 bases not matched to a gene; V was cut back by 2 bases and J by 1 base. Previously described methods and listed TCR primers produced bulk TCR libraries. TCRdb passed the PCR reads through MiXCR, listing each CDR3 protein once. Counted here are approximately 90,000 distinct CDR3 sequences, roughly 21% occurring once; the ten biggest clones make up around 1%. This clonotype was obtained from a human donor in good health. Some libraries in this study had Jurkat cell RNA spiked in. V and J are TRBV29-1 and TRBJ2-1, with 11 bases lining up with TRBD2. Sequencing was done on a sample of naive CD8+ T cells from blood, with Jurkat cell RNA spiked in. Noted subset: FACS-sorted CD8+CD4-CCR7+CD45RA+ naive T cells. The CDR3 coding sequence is TGCAGCGTTGAATACGCTAGCGGGGGGTCCTACAATGAGCAGTTCTTC. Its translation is CSVEYASGGSYNEQFF.